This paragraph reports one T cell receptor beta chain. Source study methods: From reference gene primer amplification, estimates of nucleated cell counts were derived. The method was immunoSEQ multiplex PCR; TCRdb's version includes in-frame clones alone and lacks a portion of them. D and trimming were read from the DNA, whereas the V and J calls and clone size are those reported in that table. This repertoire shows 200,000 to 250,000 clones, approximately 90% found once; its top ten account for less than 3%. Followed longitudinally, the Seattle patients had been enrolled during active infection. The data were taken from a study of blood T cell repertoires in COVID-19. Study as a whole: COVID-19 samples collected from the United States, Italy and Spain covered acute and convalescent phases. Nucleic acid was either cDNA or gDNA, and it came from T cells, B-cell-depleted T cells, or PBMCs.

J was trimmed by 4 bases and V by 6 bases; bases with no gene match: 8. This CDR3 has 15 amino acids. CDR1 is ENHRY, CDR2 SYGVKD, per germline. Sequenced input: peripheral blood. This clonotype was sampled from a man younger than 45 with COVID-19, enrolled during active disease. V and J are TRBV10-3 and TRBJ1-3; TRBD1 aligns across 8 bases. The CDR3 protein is CAIREQGAAGNTIYF. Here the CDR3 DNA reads TGTGCCATCAGAGAGCAGGGGGCTGCCGGAAACACCATATATTTT.